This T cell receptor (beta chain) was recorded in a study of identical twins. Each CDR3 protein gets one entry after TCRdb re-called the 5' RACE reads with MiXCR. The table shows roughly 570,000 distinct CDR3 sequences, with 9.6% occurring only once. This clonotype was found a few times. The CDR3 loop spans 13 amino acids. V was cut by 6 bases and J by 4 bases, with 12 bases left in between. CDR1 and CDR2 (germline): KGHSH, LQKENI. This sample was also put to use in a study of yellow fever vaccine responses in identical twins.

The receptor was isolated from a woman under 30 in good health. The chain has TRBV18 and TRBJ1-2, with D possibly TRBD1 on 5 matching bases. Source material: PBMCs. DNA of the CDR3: TGTGCCAGCTCCCTAGACAGCTTCTATGGCTACACCTTC. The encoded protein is CASSLDSFYGYTF.